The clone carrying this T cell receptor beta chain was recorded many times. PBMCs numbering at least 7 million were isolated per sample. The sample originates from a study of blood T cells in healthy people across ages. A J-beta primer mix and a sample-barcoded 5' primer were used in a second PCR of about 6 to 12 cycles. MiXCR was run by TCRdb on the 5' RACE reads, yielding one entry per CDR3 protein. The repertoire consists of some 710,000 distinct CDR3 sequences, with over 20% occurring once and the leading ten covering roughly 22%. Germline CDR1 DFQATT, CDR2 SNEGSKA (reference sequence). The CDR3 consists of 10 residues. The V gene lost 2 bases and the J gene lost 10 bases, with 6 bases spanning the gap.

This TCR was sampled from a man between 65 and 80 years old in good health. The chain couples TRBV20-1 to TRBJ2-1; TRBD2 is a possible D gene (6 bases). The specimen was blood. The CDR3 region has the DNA TGCAGTGCTAGACTAGCGGAGCAGTTCTTC. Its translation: CSARLAEQFF.